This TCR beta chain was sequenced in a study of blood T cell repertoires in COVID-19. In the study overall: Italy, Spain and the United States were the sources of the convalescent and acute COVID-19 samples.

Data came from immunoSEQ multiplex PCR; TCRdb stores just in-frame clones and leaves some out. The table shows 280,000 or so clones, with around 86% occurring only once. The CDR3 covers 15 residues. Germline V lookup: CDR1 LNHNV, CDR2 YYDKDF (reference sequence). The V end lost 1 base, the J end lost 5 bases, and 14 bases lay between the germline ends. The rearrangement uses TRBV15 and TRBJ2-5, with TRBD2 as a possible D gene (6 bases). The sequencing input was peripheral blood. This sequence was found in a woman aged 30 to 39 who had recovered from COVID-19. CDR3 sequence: CATSRARGNGETQYF. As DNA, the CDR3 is TGTGCCACCAGCAGAGCTCGGGGGAACGGTGAGACCCAGTACTTC.